The entry below gives a single T cell receptor beta chain sequence along with its context. In the authors' methods: Using reference gene primer amplification, nucleated cell counts were estimated. The protocol was immunoSEQ multiplex PCR, while the TCRdb copy is restricted to in-frame clones and leaves out a portion. The DNA was the basis for D and trimming; V, J and clone size are from that table. The sample carries roughly 90,000 clones, approximately 89% recorded once. This sample was included in a study of blood T cell repertoires in COVID-19. Study summary: Spain, Italy and the United States supplied samples that represented acute and convalescent COVID-19.

The germline gives CDR1 MRHNA, CDR2 SNTAGT. V was shortened by 3 bases and J by 0 bases, with 15 bases between the two germline ends. There are 17 residues in the CDR3. The clonotype was recovered from a man aged 50-59 years with acute or convalescent COVID-19. What was sequenced was peripheral blood. The J gene is TRBJ2-1, the V gene TRBV6-4; weak D call: TRBD2 (6 bases). CDR3 sequence: CASSDPPGLPSYNEQFF. CDR3 DNA: TGTGCCAGCAGTGATCCCCCTGGACTACCCTCCTACAATGAGCAGTTCTTC.